Shown below are 3 T cell receptor beta chains from a single sample sequenced in a study of beta chain features in type 1 diabetes. Since all of the isolated RNA was reverse transcribed, expressed TCRB transcripts were what got sequenced. The repertoire was sequenced with immunoSEQ multiplex PCR; TCRdb's copy has only in-frame clones and lacks some. The sample includes about 200,000 clones, about a tenth seen only once; the top ten take roughly 1.3%. The sample comprised central memory CD4+ T cells from blood. The receptor set was obtained from a man in his late teens or twenties in good health.

This clone showed up just a few times. The V and J genes are TRBV7-9 and TRBJ2-7; either TRBD1 or TRBD2 may fit D (5 bases each). CDR3 length: 13 amino acids. Trimming left V 3 bases short and J 13 bases short, with 19 bases between. Per the germline V gene, CDR1 is SEHNR and CDR2 is FQNEAQ (reference sequence). The CDR3 here is CASSFTDSVGHYF. CDR3 DNA: TGTGCCAGCAGCTTCACGGACTCCGTAGGACATTACTTC.

The sample holds a few counts of this clone. The chain carries TRBV10-3 and TRBJ2-7, with a possible D match to TRBD2 (5 bases). CDR3 length: 16 amino acids. Between the trimmed V and J ends, which lost 3 bases and 6 bases, there was a span of 21 bases. Germline lookup yields CDR1 ENHRY and CDR2 SYGVKD. DNA for the CDR3: TGTGCCATCAGTGATAAATTTCCGAAGGGAGAGCGCGAGCAGTACTTC. Protein: CAISDKFPKGEREQYF.

This clone was seen repeatedly, ten times or more. Other DNA sequences within the sample encode an identical CDR3. This rearrangement joins TRBV7-9 to TRBJ2-1; 9 positions agree with TRBD2. CDR1 and CDR2 from the germline V gene are SEHNR and FQNEAQ (reference sequence). The CDR3 loop spans 16 amino acids. Germline trimming cut 0 bases from V and 2 bases from J; bases unmatched to any gene: 2. As DNA, the CDR3 is TGTGCCAGCAGCTTAGCCCTAGCGGGGACCTACAATGAGCAGTTCTTC. This gives the protein CASSLALAGTYNEQFF.